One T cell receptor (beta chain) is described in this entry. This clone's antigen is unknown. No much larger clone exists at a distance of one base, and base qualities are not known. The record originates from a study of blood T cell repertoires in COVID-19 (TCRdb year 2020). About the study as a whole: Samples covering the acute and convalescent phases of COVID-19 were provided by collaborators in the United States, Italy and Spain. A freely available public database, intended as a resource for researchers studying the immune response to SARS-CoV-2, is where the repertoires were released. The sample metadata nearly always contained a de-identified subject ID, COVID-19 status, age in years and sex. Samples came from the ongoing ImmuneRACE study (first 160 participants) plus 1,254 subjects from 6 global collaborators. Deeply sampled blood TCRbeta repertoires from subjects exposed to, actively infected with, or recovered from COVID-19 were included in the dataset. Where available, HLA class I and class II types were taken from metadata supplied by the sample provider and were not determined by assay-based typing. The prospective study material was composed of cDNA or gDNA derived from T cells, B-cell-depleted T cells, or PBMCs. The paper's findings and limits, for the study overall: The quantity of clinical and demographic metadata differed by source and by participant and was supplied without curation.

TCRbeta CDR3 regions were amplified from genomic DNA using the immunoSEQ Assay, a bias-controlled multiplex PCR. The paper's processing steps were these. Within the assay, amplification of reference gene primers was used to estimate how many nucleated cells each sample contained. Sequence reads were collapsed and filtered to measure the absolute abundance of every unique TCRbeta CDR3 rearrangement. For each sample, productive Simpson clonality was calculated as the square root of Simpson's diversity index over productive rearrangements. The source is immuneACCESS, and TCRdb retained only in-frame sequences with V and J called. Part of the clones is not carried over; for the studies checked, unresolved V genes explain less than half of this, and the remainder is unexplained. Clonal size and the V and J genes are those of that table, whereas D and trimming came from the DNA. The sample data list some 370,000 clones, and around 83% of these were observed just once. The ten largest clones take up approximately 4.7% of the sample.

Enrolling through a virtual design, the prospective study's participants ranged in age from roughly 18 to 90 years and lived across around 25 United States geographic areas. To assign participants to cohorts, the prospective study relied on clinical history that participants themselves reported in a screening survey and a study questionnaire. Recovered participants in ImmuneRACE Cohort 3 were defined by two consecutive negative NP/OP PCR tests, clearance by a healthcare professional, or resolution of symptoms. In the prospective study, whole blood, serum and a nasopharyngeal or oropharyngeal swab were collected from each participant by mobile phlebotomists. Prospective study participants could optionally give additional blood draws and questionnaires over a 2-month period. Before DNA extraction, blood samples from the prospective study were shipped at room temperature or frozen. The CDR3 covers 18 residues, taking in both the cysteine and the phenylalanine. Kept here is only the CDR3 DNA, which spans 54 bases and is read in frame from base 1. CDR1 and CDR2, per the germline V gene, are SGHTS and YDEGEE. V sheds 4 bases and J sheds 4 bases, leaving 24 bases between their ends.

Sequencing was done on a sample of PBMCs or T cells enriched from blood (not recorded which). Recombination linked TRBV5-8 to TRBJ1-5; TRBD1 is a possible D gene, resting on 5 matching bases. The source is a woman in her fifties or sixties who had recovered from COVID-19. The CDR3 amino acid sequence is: CASSPLTPSGVWNQPQHF. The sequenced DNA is TGTGCCAGCAGCCCGCTTACCCCCTCGGGGGTCTGGAATCAGCCCCAGCATTTT.